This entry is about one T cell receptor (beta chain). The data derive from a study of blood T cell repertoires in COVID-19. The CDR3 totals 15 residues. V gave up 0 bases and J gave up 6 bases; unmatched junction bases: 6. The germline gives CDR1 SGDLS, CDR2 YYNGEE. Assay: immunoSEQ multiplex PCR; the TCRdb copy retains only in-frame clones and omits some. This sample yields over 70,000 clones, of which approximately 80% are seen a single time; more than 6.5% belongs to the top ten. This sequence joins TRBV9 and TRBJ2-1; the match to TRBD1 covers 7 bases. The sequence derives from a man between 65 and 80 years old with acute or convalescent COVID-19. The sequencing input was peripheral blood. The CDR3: CASSVGQGLRNEQFF. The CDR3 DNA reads TGTGCCAGCAGCGTAGGACAGGGCTTGCGCAATGAGCAGTTCTTC.